This is a list of T cell receptor beta chains from one sample in a study of blood T cell repertoires in COVID-19. Only in-frame clones appear in the TCRdb table, and some are missing; sequencing was by immunoSEQ multiplex PCR. The table has about 85,000 clones, around 93% seen once. The specimen sequenced was peripheral blood. Receptor source: a human donor with active COVID-19. The donor label of this sample is uncertain. Both conserved end residues are part of each CDR3. A D gene is named only where the DNA matches it firmly. Rows give clone size only sometimes, using once, few, many, or a class for an expanded clone.

NA,TRBJ2-3,NA,TRBV19,TGTGCCAGTACTAAGGGGCCGGTAGATACGCAGTATTTT,CASTKGPVDTQYF
NA,TRBJ1-2,TRBD1,TRBV4-2,TGTGCCAGCAGCCTAGGGACAGGGCAAAACTATGGCTACACCTTC,CASSLGTGQNYGYTF
many,TRBJ2-2,NA,TRBV5-4,TGTGCCAGCAGCCCCTTCGTCGGGAACACCGGGGAGCTGTTTTTT,CASSPFVGNTGELFF
NA,TRBJ2-5,TRBD1,TRBV4-1,TGCGCCAGCAGCCAAGATGGGGACAGCGAAGAGACCCAGTACTTC,CASSQDGDSEETQYF
once,TRBJ2-1,TRBD1,TRBV27,TGTGCCAGCAGCCCGAGCCGGGACAGTCTCTACAATGAGCAGTTCTTC,CASSPSRDSLYNEQFF
NA,TRBJ2-1,NA,TRBV18,TGTGCCAGCTCACCTCCCTCGGGACTCGCCTTGAATGAGCAGTTCTTC,CASSPPSGLALNEQFF
once,TRBJ2-5,NA,TRBV14,TGTGCCAGCAGCCAACGAGACAGGAACCTAGAGACCCAGTACTTC,CASSQRDRNLETQYF
NA,TRBJ2-3,NA,TRBV5-5,TGTGCCAGCAGCTCCATTCCAGCTAGCCTAAGTCTCCCAGATACGCAGTATTTT,CASSSIPASLSLPDTQYF
few,TRBJ2-7,TRBD1,TRBV24-1,TGTGCCACCAGTGAAACAGGGGATCCTCACGAGCAGTACTTC,CATSETGDPHEQYF
NA,TRBJ2-3,TRBD1,TRBV25-1,TGTGCCAGCAGTGCTAACAACCGGGACAGGAGTAGCACAGATACGCAGTATTTT,CASSANNRDRSSTDTQYF
NA,TRBJ2-7,NA,TRBV27,TGTGCCAGCAGTTTTAACGTCTGGGAGGGGGAGGCCTACGAGCAGTACTTC,CASSFNVWEGEAYEQYF
NA,TRBJ2-7,NA,TRBV6-1,TGTGCCAGCAGTGACAGGGGTTCCTACGAGCAGTACTTC,CASSDRGSYEQYF
NA,TRBJ2-1,NA,TRBV13,TGTGCCAGCAGCCCTTCTCGGGCGGGGCTATACAATGAGCAGTTCTTC,CASSPSRAGLYNEQFF
NA,TRBJ2-3,NA,TRBV6-4,TGTGCCAGCAGTGTTCAAGCGGGTAGCACAGATACGCAGTATTTT,CASSVQAGSTDTQYF
NA,TRBJ1-2,NA,TRBV7-9,TGTGCCAGCAGCTTTAGTCAGGATCGAGGCTACACCTTC,CASSFSQDRGYTF
few,TRBJ2-2,TRBD1,TRBV30,TGTGCCTGGACTTCGGGACAGGGGATCATCGGCACCGGGGAGCTGTTTTTT,CAWTSGQGIIGTGELFF